Presented here are 31 T cell receptor beta chains from one specimen sequenced in a study of human thymus T cells. Here immunoSEQ multiplex PCR was the method, and the copy in TCRdb shows in-frame clones only, minus some. The profile shows about 43,000 clones, more than 85% of them singletons. The source material was blood. Receptor source: a girl younger than two with a congenital heart defect but otherwise immunologically healthy.

The V call is TRBV2, the J call TRBJ1-1, with D possibly matching TRBD1 (6 bases). V was shortened by 6 bases and J by 0 bases, with 8 bases between the two germline ends. The CDR3 length is 13 residues. CDR1 and CDR2 from the germline V gene are SNHLY and FYNNEI. DNA for the CDR3: TGTGCCAGCAGGGACAGCCTGAACACTGAAGCTTTCTTT. Its translation is CASRDSLNTEAFF.

The gene calls are TRBV27 and TRBJ2-7, with no clear D. The CDR3 extends over 10 amino acids. The germline V and J ends were trimmed by 5 bases and 10 bases, with 9 bases remaining between them. In germline, CDR1 is MNHEY, CDR2 SMNVEV (reference sequence). This chain's CDR3 is CASSPPQQYF. The CDR3 nucleotides read TGTGCCAGCAGTCCGCCGCAACAGTACTTC.

The gene calls are TRBV5-4 and TRBJ2-3; no clear D. Germline values: CDR1 SGHNT, CDR2 YYREEE (reference sequence). V was trimmed by 6 bases and J by 1 base, leaving 18 bases between them. The CDR3 runs to 16 residues. The CDR3 sequence: CASIPDGPSRTDTQYF. The CDR3 DNA sequence: TGTGCCAGCATCCCAGACGGACCTTCCCGCACAGATACGCAGTATTTT.

V gene TRBV12-5 combines with J gene TRBJ2-7; D gene uncertain. CDR1 is LGHNT and CDR2 is FRNRAP in the germline V gene. V was cut by 6 bases and J by 3 bases, with 12 bases left in between. The CDR3 is 13 residues long. This CDR3 is CASGNGRIYEQYF. CDR3 sequence (DNA): TGTGCTAGTGGAAATGGACGGATCTACGAGCAGTACTTC.

V gene TRBV7-2 combines with J gene TRBJ2-2; no definite D call. V lost 0 bases, J lost 6 bases, and 5 bases lay in between. CDR3 length equals 13 residues. Germline values: CDR1 SGHTA, CDR2 FQGNSA. This CDR3 is CASSLAQPGELFF. Here the CDR3 DNA reads TGTGCCAGCAGCTTAGCACAGCCCGGGGAGCTGTTTTTT.

The genes are TRBV6-1 and TRBJ2-1; the D gene could be TRBD1 or TRBD2 (6 bases each). The V end lost 2 bases, the J end lost 1 base, and 9 bases lay between the germline ends. In germline, CDR1 is MNHNS, CDR2 SASEGT. This CDR3 region has 15 residues. The CDR3 loop is CASSERGASYNEQFF. The CDR3, as DNA: TGTGCCAGCAGTGAAAGGGGGGCGTCCTACAATGAGCAGTTCTTC.

The chain links TRBV5-8 to TRBJ2-4, with D unresolved. The V end was cut by 0 bases, the J end by 5 bases, with 9 bases between. This CDR3 is built from 14 residues. Germline-derived CDR1 and CDR2 are SGHTS and YDEGEE. The CDR3 DNA is TGTGCCAGCAGCTTGGGGGGTTCCCAAAACATTCAGTACTTC. As protein: CASSLGGSQNIQYF. Together with reference TRBV5-8 and TRBJ2-4, the CDR3 gives the full variable domain: EAGVTQSPTHLIKTRGQQATLRCSPISGHTSVYWYQQALGLGLQFLLWYDEGEERNRGNFPPRFSGRQFPNYSSELNVNALELEDSALYLCASSLGGSQNIQYFGAGTRLSVL.

The chain combines TRBV4-1 with TRBJ2-5; possible D gene TRBD1, 5 bases. The CDR3 runs 14 residues. Germline V CDR1 and CDR2: MGHRA, YSYEKL. The ends were cut back, 6 bases at V and 5 bases at J, with 16 bases in the middle. This CDR3 reads CASREQAFGETQYF. For the CDR3, the DNA is TGCGCCAGCAGGGAACAGGCCTTTGGGGAGACCCAGTACTTC.

The chain employs TRBV5-1 and TRBJ2-4; maybe TRBD2 (5 bases). CDR1 is SGHRS and CDR2 is YFSETQ in the germline V gene. V dropped 0 bases and J dropped 6 bases, with 16 bases sitting between them. The CDR3 loop spans 16 amino acids. The CDR3 DNA sequence: TGCGCCAGCAGCTTGGGAGGGAACCGTCCCCGAAACATTCAGTACTTC. Protein sequence: CASSLGGNRPRNIQYF. The entire variable domain, with the rest obtained from reference TRBV5-1 and TRBJ2-4, is as follows: KAGVTQTPRYLIKTRGQQVTLSCSPISGHRSVSWYQQTPGQGLQFLFEYFSETQRNKGNFPGRFSGRQFSNSRSEMNVSTLELGDSALYLCASSLGGNRPRNIQYFGAGTRLSVL.

J is TRBJ1-5 and V is TRBV6-1, with a possible D match to TRBD1 (5 bases). Germline CDR1 and CDR2: MNHNS and SASEGT. The CDR3 is made up of 15 amino acids. Trimming removed 6 bases from V and 7 bases from J, with 19 bases in between. In nucleotides, the CDR3 is TGTGCCAGCAGGATTAATGGGGGGGTGGGCCAGCCCCAGCATTTT. Translating gives CASRINGGVGQPQHF.

This chain links TRBV18 with TRBJ2-5; weak D call: TRBD1 (5 bases). This CDR3 spans 14 amino acids. Germline lookup yields CDR1 KGHSH and CDR2 LQKENI. Trimming pared 4 bases from V and 4 bases from J, leaving 13 bases between. CDR3 sequence reads: CASSRSRVVETQYF. The CDR3 nucleotides read TGTGCCAGCTCACGCTCCAGGGTTGTAGAGACCCAGTACTTC.

This rearrangement joins TRBV5-5 to TRBJ2-1; 10 positions match TRBD1. J lost 8 bases, V lost 2 bases, and 10 bases had no gene match. The length of the CDR3 is 16 residues. The germline CDR1 and CDR2 sequences are SGHKS and YYEKEE (reference sequence). The CDR3 nucleotides read TGTGCCAGCAGCTTCCGTCGACAGGGGGCCGGTGATGAGCAGTTCTTC. Its translation is CASSFRRQGAGDEQFF. Variable domain in full (rest from reference TRBV5-5 and TRBJ2-1): DAGVTQSPTHLIKTRGQQVTLRCSPISGHKSVSWYQQVLGQGPQFIFQYYEKEERGRGNFPDRFSARQFPNYSSELNVNALLLGDSALYLCASSFRRQGAGDEQFFGPGTRLTVL.

The CDR3 is CATSRSRANEQFF. The DNA for the CDR3 is TGTGCCACCAGCAGATCCAGGGCCAATGAGCAGTTCTTC. J is TRBJ2-1 and V is TRBV15; TRBD1 is a possible D gene (5 bases). V was cut by 2 bases and J by 6 bases, with 8 bases left in between. Germline CDR1 LNHNV, CDR2 YYDKDF (reference sequence). The CDR3 totals 13 residues. Full variable domain (remainder filled in from reference TRBV15 and TRBJ2-1): DAMVIQNPRYQVTQFGKPVTLSCSQTLNHNVMYWYQQKSSQAPKLLFHYYDKDFNNEADTPDNFQSRRPNTSFCFLDIRSPGLGDTAMYLCATSRSRANEQFFGPGTRLTVL.

This rearrangement joins TRBV21-1 to TRBJ2-7; the table assigns TRBD2, which was not confirmed against the DNA. TRBV21-1 is tagged as a pseudogene. The CDR3 spans 11 residues. CDR3 amino acids: CANPGGYEQYF. CDR3 DNA sequence: TGTGCCAACCCGGGGGGCTACGAGCAGTACTTC.

This sequence joins TRBV9 and TRBJ2-3, with TRBD2 matching over 10 bases. Per the germline V gene, CDR1 is SGDLS and CDR2 is YYNGEE. J was trimmed by 6 bases and V by 2 bases; bases with no gene match: 9. The CDR3 has 16 residues. The CDR3 DNA follows: TGTGCCAGCAGCGTTCTGAGCGGGAGGGCCGCTGATACGCAGTATTTT. Protein product: CASSVLSGRAADTQYF.

The gene calls are TRBV5-4 and TRBJ2-3; 12 bases map to TRBD2. The CDR3 contains 17 residues. With 0 bases clipped from V and 5 bases from J, the junction kept 7 bases outside the gene matches. Germline CDR1 reads SGHNT; CDR2 reads YYREEE (reference sequence). CDR3 DNA sequence: TGTGCCAGCAGCTTGGGAAGTCCGGGACTAGCGGGAGATACGCAGTATTTT. Amino acid sequence: CASSLGSPGLAGDTQYF.

This clone was seen only once. CDR3 sequence: CASSWGATSGAYQETQYF. The CDR3 nucleotides are TGTGCCAGCAGCTGGGGGGCTACTAGCGGAGCGTACCAAGAGACCCAGTACTTC. V and J are TRBV7-9 and TRBJ2-5; 8 bases line up with TRBD2. J was trimmed by 0 bases and V by 4 bases; bases with no gene match: 13. The CDR3 is made up of 18 amino acids. Germline V CDR1 and CDR2: SEHNR, FQNEAQ (reference sequence).

The V gene is TRBV7-8, the J gene TRBJ2-1; 15 bases align to TRBD2. The CDR3 contains 14 residues. V lost 6 bases and J lost 8; bases outside the gene matches: 2. Germline-derived CDR1 and CDR2 are SGHVS and FQNEAQ. The CDR3 DNA is TGTGCCAGCAGGGGACTAGCGGGAGGTGATGAGCAGTTCTTC. Its protein product is CASRGLAGGDEQFF.

V usage is TRBV9 and J usage is TRBJ2-1; 9 bases match TRBD1. This CDR3 has 15 amino acids. Germline loops: CDR1 SGDLS, CDR2 YYNGEE. J lost 1 base, V lost 3 bases, and 2 bases had no gene match. The CDR3 is CASSGQGESYNEQFF. In nucleotides, the CDR3 is TGTGCCAGCAGCGGACAGGGGGAATCCTACAATGAGCAGTTCTTC.

Written as DNA, the CDR3 is TGTGCCAGCTACCTTAGGGCTAACTATGGCTACACCTTC. It encodes CASYLRANYGYTF. The chain joins TRBV28 to TRBJ1-2; D uncertain. The CDR3 contains 13 residues. Trimming took 8 bases from V and 0 from J, leaving 10 bases between them. The germline V gene has CDR1 MDHEN and CDR2 SYDVKM.

The rearrangement joins TRBV21-1 to TRBJ1-1; the D call of TRBD1 is as the table states it, not checked on the DNA. TRBV21-1 is a pseudogene segment. The CDR3 has 15 amino acids. CDR3 sequence reads: CASSNPGPLNTEAFF. CDR3 coding DNA: TGTGCCAGCAGCAATCCTGGGCCCCTGAACACTGAAGCTTTCTTT.

The V gene is TRBV14, the J gene TRBJ2-2; 7 positions match TRBD2. The trim removed 3 bases at V and 2 bases at J, leaving 12 bases unmatched. CDR1 SGHDN and CDR2 FVKESK come from the germline V gene. The CDR3 spans 18 residues. The CDR3 DNA follows: TGTGCCAGCAGCCAGGCCCTCGTTACTAGCGTTAACACCGGGGAGCTGTTTTTT. Residues: CASSQALVTSVNTGELFF.

The chain joins TRBV18 to TRBJ2-7; TRBD2 might be the D (5 bases). This CDR3 has 12 amino acids. Trimming took 2 bases from V and 7 from J, leaving 9 bases between them. Germline values: CDR1 KGHSH, CDR2 LQKENI. CDR3 coding DNA: TGTGCCAGCTCACCAGGCCCGGGGGAGCAGTACTTC. Encoded protein: CASSPGPGEQYF.

Here the CDR3 reads CASMVQVHTGELFF. The CDR3 DNA is TGTGCCAGCATGGTACAGGTTCACACCGGGGAGCTGTTTTTT. The V gene is TRBV6-1, the J gene TRBJ2-2; TRBD1 is a possible D gene (5 bases). CDR1 MNHNS and CDR2 SASEGT come from the germline V gene. The ends were cut back, 7 bases at V and 3 bases at J, with 12 bases in the middle. The CDR3 is made up of 14 amino acids.

The V and J genes are TRBV27 and TRBJ2-1; D possibly uses TRBD1 or TRBD2 (5 bases each). V shed 2 bases and J shed 3 bases, with 11 bases lying between them. Germline lookup yields CDR1 MNHEY and CDR2 SMNVEV (reference sequence). The CDR3 covers 15 residues. The CDR3 loop reads CASSLGTAGYNEQFF. As DNA, the CDR3 is TGTGCCAGCAGTTTAGGGACCGCCGGCTACAATGAGCAGTTCTTC.

In nucleotides, the CDR3 is TGTGCCAGCAGCTTAGCAGGGGAGGGCCTTGATGAGCAGTTCTTC. This codes for CASSLAGEGLDEQFF. The rearrangement joins TRBV11-1 to TRBJ2-1; 7 bases are a match to TRBD2. The CDR3 loop spans 15 amino acids. Germline values: CDR1 SGHAT, CDR2 FQDESV (reference sequence). V gave up 0 bases and J gave up 8 bases; unmatched junction bases: 7.

The chain has TRBV27 and TRBJ1-1; D perhaps matches TRBD1 (5 bases). Germline V gives CDR1 MNHEY, CDR2 SMNVEV (reference sequence). The V end lost 5 bases, the J end lost 1 base, and 11 bases lay between the germline ends. The CDR3 sequence is 14 residues long. CDR3 nucleotides: TGTGCCAGCAGTCCCCAGGGACGGAACACTGAAGCTTTCTTT. As protein: CASSPQGRNTEAFF.

The genes are TRBV7-9 and TRBJ2-7; D is possibly TRBD2 (7 bases). Germline V gene sequence: CDR1 SEHNR, CDR2 FQNEAQ (reference sequence). The germline V and J ends were trimmed by 2 bases and 7 bases, with 18 bases remaining between them. The CDR3 spans 15 residues. The CDR3 sequence: CASSLYRAGAGEQYF. CDR3 in DNA: TGTGCCAGCAGCTTATACAGGGCGGGAGCGGGGGAGCAGTACTTC.

The chain carries TRBV30 and TRBJ2-7, with D perhaps matching TRBD2 (6 bases). The CDR3 loop spans 13 amino acids. Germline loops: CDR1 GTSNPN, CDR2 SVGIG (reference sequence). The ends were cut back, 3 bases at V and 0 bases at J, with 9 bases in the middle. The CDR3 DNA follows: TGTGCCTGGAGCCAGACTAGCTCCTACGAGCAGTACTTC. This sequence encodes CAWSQTSSYEQYF. The full variable domain, with the rest looked up from reference TRBV30 and TRBJ2-7, is SQTIHQWPATLVQPVGSPLSLECTVEGTSNPNLYWYRQAAGRGLQLLFYSVGIGQISSEVPQNLSASRPQDRQFILSSKKLLLSDSGFYLCAWSQTSSYEQYFGPGTRLTVT.

The chain couples TRBV25-1 to TRBJ2-2; TRBD1 might be the D (6 bases). CDR3 length equals 12 residues. CDR1 MGHDK and CDR2 SYGVNS come from the germline V gene. The ends were cut back, 6 bases at V and 5 bases at J, with 7 bases in the middle. CDR3 coding DNA: TGTGCCAGCAGCAGGGGTACCGGGGAGCTGTTTTTT. Translating it yields CASSRGTGELFF.

The genes are TRBV7-9 and TRBJ1-3; D is uncertain. The V end was cut by 1 base, the J end by 0 bases, with 4 bases between. Per the germline V gene, CDR1 is SEHNR and CDR2 is FQNEAQ (reference sequence). This CDR3 has 14 amino acids. The CDR3 nucleotides read TGTGCCAGCAGCTTAGACCGCTCTGGAAACACCATATATTTT. Residues: CASSLDRSGNTIYF.